This paragraph reports one T cell receptor (beta chain). Original processing methods: Reference gene primer amplification in the assay estimated nucleated cell counts. Some clones are missing from TCRdb's copy, which holds only in-frame ones; the method was immunoSEQ multiplex PCR. V and J calls plus clone size are reproduced from that table; the DNA served to infer D and trimming. Among under 250,000 clones listed, about 83% were seen once. These data are taken from a study of blood T cell repertoires in COVID-19. Overall study context: COVID-19 samples collected from the United States, Italy and Spain covered acute and convalescent phases. PBMCs, B-cell-depleted T cells, or T cells provided the cDNA or gDNA that made up the material.

The CDR3 is 14 residues long. Germline CDR1 LGHNA, CDR2 YSLEER. Trimming removed 1 base from V and 3 bases from J, with 8 bases in between. The V and J genes are TRBV4-3 and TRBJ2-3, with TRBD2 as a possible D gene (6 bases). This clonotype was obtained from a man between 45 and 60 years old with active or convalescent COVID-19. The sample was peripheral blood. In DNA form, the CDR3 reads TGCGCCAGCAGCCAAGGGCTAGCGACAGATACGCAGTATTTT. Protein: CASSQGLATDTQYF.